A selection of T cell receptor beta chains follows, all from one sample in a study of cytomegalovirus exposure and HLA in healthy donors. This table comes from immunoSEQ multiplex PCR, and its TCRdb copy is limited to in-frame clones, with some not included. Of 90,000 to 150,000 clones listed, 80% to 85% were seen once; the top ten hold around 2.2%. The specimen sequenced was PBMCs. Every receptor here comes from a woman aged 40-49 years in good health and CMV-seronegative. Both conserved end residues are part of each CDR3. Each record gives: V gene, clone size, J gene, D gene, CDR3 DNA, CDR3 protein. A D gene is named only where the DNA matches it firmly. Size tells how often a clone was seen (once, few, many) or the class of an expanded clone, and some rows leave it out.

>TRBV6-6|-|TRBJ1-3|TRBD1
TGTGCCAGCAGTTATACGTCGGGACAGAATAGAAACACCATATATTTT
CASSYTSGQNRNTIYF
>TRBV6-4|-|TRBJ2-2|-
TGTGCCAGCAGTGTTCGGTCGGGCGGGGAGCTGTTTTTT
CASSVRSGGELFF
>TRBV11-2|-|TRBJ2-3|TRBD2
TGTGCCAGCAGCTTAAGGCCTCCGGGGGGGATGGCAGATACGCAGTATTTT
CASSLRPPGGMADTQYF
>TRBV29-1|once|TRBJ2-7|-
TGCAGCGCCGCCGGCCCGGGCTACGAGCAGTACTTC
CSAAGPGYEQYF
>TRBV4-2|-|TRBJ1-3|TRBD1
TGTGCCAGCAGCGGACAGGGCTACTCTGGAAACACCATATATTTT
CASSGQGYSGNTIYF
>TRBV6-1|-|TRBJ1-3|-
TGTGCCAGCAGTGACCGACAACCTGGAAACACCATATATTTT
CASSDRQPGNTIYF
>TRBV27|once|TRBJ1-1|-
TGTGCCAGCGGTAACGGCCTCGGAGGGACTGAAGCTTTCTTT
CASGNGLGGTEAFF
>TRBV19|-|TRBJ1-6|-
TGTGCCAGTAGGAACACCGGGACAATGGATAATTCACCCCTCCACTTT
CASRNTGTMDNSPLHF
>TRBV7-9|-|TRBJ2-1|-
TGTTCCAGCACCAACAGGGCGTCGGCCTACAATGAGCAGTTCTTC
CSSTNRASAYNEQFF
>TRBV18|-|TRBJ2-1|-
TGTGCCAGCTCAACCGGGACAACTAACTACAATGAGCAGTTCTTC
CASSTGTTNYNEQFF
>TRBV7-3|once|TRBJ1-1|-
TGTGCCAGCAGCCCCTCCCCCGGGGGGCAAGCTTTCTTT
CASSPSPGGQAFF
>TRBV29-1|-|TRBJ2-7|-
TGCAGCGTGACCCTATACTACGAGCAGTACTTC
CSVTLYYEQYF
>TRBV19|-|TRBJ2-3|-
TGTGCCAGTAGTATCTTCTCAGGACAGAGCACAGATACGCAGTATTTT
CASSIFSGQSTDTQYF
>TRBV5-8|-|TRBJ2-7|-
TGTGCCAGCAGCTTTGGCAGGGACTACGAGCAGTACTTC
CASSFGRDYEQYF
>TRBV6-1|-|TRBJ1-3|-
TGTGCCAGCAGACCCGCGGGGGGAGACACCATATATTTT
CASRPAGGDTIYF
>TRBV7-9|-|TRBJ1-2|TRBD1
TGTTCCAGCAGCCGACAGGGGGCGTTATATGGCTACACCTTC
CSSSRQGALYGYTF
>TRBV2|-|TRBJ1-1|-
TGTGCCAGCAGTGTCTGGGCGGCTTTCTTT
CASSVWAAFF
>TRBV6-6|-|TRBJ2-1|TRBD2
TGTGCCAGCAGTTTAGCGGGAGATGAGCAGTTCTTC
CASSLAGDEQFF
>TRBV9|few|TRBJ1-5|-
TGTGCCAGCAGCTTCCATAGACAGGATAGCAATCAGCCCCAGCATTTT
CASSFHRQDSNQPQHF
>TRBV7-2|-|TRBJ2-7|-
TGTGCCAGCAGCCTTAGAGGAGGGGCCAGCTCCTACGAGCAGTACTTC
CASSLRGGASSYEQYF
>TRBV28|-|TRBJ2-7|-
TGTGCCAGCAGTTCCTCGGGACAAGGACACTCCTACTACGAGCAGTACTTC
CASSSSGQGHSYYEQYF
>TRBV7-6|-|TRBJ1-5|-
TGTGCCAGCAGCTTAGGCCAGGGTAACAATCAGCCCCAGCATTTT
CASSLGQGNNQPQHF